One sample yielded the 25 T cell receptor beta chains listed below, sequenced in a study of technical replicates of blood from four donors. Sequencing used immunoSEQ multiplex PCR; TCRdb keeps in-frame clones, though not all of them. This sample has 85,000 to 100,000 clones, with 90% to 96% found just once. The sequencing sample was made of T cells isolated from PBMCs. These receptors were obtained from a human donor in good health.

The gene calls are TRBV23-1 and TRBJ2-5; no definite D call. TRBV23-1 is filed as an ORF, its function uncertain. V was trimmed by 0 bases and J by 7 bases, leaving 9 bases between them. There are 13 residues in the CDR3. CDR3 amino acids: CASSQSSAATQYF. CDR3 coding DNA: TGCGCCAGCAGTCAATCCTCCGCGGCGACCCAGTACTTC.

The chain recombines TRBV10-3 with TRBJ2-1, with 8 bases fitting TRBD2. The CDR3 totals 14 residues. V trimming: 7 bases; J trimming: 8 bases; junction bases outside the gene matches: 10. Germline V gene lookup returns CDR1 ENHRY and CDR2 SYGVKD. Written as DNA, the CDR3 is TGTGCCATCACTGACGGACTAGCCAGCGATGAGCAGTTCTTC. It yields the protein CAITDGLASDEQFF.

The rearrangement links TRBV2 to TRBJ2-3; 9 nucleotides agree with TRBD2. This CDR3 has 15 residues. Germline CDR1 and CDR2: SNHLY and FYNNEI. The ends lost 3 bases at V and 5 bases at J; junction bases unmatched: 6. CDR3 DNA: TGTGCCAGCAGTGACACTAGCGGGTGGGTAGATACGCAGTATTTT. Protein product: CASSDTSGWVDTQYF.

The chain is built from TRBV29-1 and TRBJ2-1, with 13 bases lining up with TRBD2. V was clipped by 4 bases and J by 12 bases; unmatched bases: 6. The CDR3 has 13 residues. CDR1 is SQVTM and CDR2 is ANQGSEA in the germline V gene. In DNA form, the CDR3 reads TGCAGCGTTGGGGGACTAGCGGGAAGTTTGCAGTTCTTC. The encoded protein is CSVGGLAGSLQFF.

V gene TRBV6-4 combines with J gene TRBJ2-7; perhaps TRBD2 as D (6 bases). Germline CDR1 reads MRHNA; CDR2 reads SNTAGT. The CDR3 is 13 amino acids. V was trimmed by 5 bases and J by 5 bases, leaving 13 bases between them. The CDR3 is CASSRGLGDEQYF. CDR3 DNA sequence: TGTGCCAGCAGTCGGGGGTTGGGGGACGAGCAGTACTTC.

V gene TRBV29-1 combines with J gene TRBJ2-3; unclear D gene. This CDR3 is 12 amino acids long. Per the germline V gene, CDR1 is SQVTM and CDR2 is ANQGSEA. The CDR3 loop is CSVGHSTDTQYF. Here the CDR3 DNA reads TGCAGTGTGGGCCACTCCACAGATACGCAGTATTTT.

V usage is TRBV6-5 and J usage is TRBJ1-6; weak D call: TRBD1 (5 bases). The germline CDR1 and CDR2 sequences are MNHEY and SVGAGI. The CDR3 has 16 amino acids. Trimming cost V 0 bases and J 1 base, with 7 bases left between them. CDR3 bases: TGTGCCAGCAGTTACTCGGAGGGGTCCTATAATTCACCCCTCCACTTT. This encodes CASSYSEGSYNSPLHF.

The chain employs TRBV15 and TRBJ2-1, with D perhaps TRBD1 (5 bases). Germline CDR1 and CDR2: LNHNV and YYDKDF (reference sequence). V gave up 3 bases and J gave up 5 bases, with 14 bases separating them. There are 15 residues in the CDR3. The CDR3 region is CATSRAKWTNNEQFF. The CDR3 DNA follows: TGTGCCACCAGCAGGGCCAAGTGGACAAACAATGAGCAGTTCTTC.

The CDR3 spells CASSLTGGWADTQYF. The CDR3, as DNA: TGTGCCAGCAGCTTGACAGGGGGATGGGCCGATACGCAGTATTTT. V gene TRBV5-4 combines with J gene TRBJ2-3, with TRBD1 matching 8 bases. V shed 1 base and J 6 bases; nucleotides not matched to a gene: 7. Germline V gene sequence: CDR1 SGHNT, CDR2 YYREEE (reference sequence). The CDR3 has 15 residues.

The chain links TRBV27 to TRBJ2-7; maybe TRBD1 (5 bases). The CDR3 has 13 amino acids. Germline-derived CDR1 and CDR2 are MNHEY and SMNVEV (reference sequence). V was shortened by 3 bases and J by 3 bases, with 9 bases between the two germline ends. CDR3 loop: CASSFRQHYEQYF. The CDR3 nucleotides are TGTGCCAGCAGTTTTCGACAGCACTACGAGCAGTACTTC.

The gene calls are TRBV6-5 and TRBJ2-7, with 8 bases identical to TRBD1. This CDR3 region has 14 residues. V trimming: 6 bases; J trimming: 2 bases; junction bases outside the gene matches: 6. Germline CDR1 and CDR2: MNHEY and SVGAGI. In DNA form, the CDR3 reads TGTGCCAGCAGCACAGGGGGTGCCACCTACGAGCAGTACTTC. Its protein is CASSTGGATYEQYF.

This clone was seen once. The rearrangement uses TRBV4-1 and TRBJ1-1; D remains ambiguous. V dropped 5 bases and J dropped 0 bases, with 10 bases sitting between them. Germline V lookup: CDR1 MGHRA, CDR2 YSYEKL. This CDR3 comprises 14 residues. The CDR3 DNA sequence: TGCGCCAGCAGCGAACCAACTATGAACACTGAAGCTTTCTTT. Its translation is CASSEPTMNTEAFF.

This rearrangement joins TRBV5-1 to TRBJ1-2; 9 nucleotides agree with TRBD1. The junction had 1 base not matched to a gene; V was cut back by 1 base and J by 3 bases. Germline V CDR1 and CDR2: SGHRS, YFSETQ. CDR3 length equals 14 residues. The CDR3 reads CASSLWTGDYGYTF. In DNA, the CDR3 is TGCGCCAGCAGCTTGTGGACAGGGGACTATGGCTACACCTTC.

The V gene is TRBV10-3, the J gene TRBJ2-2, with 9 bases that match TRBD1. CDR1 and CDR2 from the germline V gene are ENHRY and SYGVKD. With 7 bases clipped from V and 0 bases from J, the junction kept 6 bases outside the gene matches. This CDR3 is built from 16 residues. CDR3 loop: CAITQRTGANTGELFF. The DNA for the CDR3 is TGTGCCATCACCCAAAGGACAGGGGCGAACACCGGGGAGCTGTTTTTT.

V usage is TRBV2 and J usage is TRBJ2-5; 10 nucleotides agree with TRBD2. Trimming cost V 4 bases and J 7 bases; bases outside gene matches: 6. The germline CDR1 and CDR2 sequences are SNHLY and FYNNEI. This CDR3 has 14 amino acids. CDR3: CASSGTSGRGTQYF. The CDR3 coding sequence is TGTGCCAGCAGTGGGACTAGCGGACGGGGGACCCAGTACTTC.

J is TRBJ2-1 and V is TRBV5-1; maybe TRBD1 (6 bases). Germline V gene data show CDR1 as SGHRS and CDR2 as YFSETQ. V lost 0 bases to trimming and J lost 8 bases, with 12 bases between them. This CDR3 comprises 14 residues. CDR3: CASSLDRAVDEQFF. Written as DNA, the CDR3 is TGCGCCAGCAGCTTGGACAGGGCGGTCGATGAGCAGTTCTTC. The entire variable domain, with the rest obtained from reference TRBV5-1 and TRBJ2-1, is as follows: KAGVTQTPRYLIKTRGQQVTLSCSPISGHRSVSWYQQTPGQGLQFLFEYFSETQRNKGNFPGRFSGRQFSNSRSEMNVSTLELGDSALYLCASSLDRAVDEQFFGPGTRLTVL.

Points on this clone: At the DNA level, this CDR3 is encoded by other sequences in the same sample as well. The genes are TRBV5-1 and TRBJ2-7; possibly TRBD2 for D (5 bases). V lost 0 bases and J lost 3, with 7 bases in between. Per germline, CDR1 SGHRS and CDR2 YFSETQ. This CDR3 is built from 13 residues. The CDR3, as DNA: TGCGCCAGCAGCTTGGGAGAGGGCTACGAGCAGTACTTC. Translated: CASSLGEGYEQYF.

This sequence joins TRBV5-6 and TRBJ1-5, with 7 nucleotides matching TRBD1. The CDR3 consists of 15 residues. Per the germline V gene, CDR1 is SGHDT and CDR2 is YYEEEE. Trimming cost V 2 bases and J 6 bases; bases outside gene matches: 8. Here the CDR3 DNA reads TGTGCCAGCAGCTTAAACAGGGGAACCTTTCAGCCCCAGCATTTT. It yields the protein CASSLNRGTFQPQHF.

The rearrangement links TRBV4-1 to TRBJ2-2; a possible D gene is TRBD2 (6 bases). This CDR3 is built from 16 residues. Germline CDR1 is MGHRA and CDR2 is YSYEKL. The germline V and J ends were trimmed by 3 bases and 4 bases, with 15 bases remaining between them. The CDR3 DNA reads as TGCGCCAGCAGCCATCGTGGCGGGATGGGCACCGGGGAGCTGTTTTTT. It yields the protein CASSHRGGMGTGELFF.

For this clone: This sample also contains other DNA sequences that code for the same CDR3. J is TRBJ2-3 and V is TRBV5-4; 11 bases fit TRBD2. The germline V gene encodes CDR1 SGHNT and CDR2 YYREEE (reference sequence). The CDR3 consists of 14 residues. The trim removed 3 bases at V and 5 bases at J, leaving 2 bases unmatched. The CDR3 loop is CASSSLAGVDTQYF. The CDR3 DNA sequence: TGTGCCAGCAGCTCACTAGCGGGGGTAGATACGCAGTATTTT.

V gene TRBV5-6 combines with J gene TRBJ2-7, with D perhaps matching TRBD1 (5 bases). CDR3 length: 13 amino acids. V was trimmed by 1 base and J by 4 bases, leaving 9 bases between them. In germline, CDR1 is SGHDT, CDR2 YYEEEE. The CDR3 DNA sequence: TGTGCCAGCAGCTTGCAGGGATATTACGAGCAGTACTTC. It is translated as CASSLQGYYEQYF.

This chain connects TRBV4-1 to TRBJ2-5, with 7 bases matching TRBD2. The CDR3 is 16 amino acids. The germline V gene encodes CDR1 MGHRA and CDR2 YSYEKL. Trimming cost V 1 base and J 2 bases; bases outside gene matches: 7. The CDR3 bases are TGCGCCAGCAGCCAAGGACTAGCCCCAATTCAAGAGACCCAGTACTTC. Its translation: CASSQGLAPIQETQYF.

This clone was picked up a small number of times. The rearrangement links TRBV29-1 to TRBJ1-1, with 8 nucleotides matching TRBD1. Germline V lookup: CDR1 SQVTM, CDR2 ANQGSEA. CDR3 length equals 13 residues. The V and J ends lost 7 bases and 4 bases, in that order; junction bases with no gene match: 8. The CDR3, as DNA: TGCAGCGCCCAGACAGGGGCTGGCACTGAAGCTTTCTTT. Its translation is CSAQTGAGTEAFF. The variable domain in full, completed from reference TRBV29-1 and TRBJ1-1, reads SAVISQKPSRDICQRGTSLTIQCQVDSQVTMMFWYRQQPGQSLTLIATANQGSEATYESGFVIDKFPISRPNLTFSTLTVSNMSPEDSSIYLCSAQTGAGTEAFFGQGTRLTVV.

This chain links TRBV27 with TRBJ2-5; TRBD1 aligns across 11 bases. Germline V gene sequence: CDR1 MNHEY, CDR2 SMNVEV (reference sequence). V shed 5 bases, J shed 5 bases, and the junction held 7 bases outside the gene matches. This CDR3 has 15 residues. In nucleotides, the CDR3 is TGTGCCAGCAGTGTGGACAGGGGGCGCGTGGAGACCCAGTACTTC. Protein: CASSVDRGRVETQYF.

The CDR3 protein is CASSSDTRRDEQFF. For the CDR3, the DNA is TGTGCCAGCAGCTCGGACACCCGAAGGGATGAGCAGTTCTTC. The chain uses TRBV7-3 and TRBJ2-1; possibly TRBD1 for D (5 bases). The CDR3 runs to 14 residues. Germline assignment: CDR1 SGHTA and CDR2 FQGTGA. V gave up 4 bases and J gave up 8 bases, with 15 bases separating them.